This T cell receptor beta chain was documented in a study of blood T cell repertoires in COVID-19. Study details: Samples of COVID-19 (acute and convalescent) were obtained from the United States, Italy and Spain. T cells, B-cell-depleted T cells, or PBMCs supplied cDNA or gDNA.

Method: immunoSEQ multiplex PCR; TCRdb's copy keeps in-frame clones and lacks some. The repertoire consists of over 130,000 clones, with more than 85% occurring once and the leading ten covering roughly 5.4%. This receptor was taken from a human donor in a cohort sampled during active COVID-19. Sequenced material: peripheral blood.

CDR3 protein: CSVWKGSMETQYF. In nucleotides, the CDR3 is TGCAGCGTTTGGAAGGGGTCAATGGAGACCCAGTACTTC. This chain uses TRBV29-1 with TRBJ2-5, with a weak D call TRBD1 (5 bases). This CDR3 has 13 amino acids. Per the germline V gene, CDR1 is SQVTM and CDR2 is ANQGSEA. V lost 5 bases to trimming and J lost 5 bases, with 15 bases between them.